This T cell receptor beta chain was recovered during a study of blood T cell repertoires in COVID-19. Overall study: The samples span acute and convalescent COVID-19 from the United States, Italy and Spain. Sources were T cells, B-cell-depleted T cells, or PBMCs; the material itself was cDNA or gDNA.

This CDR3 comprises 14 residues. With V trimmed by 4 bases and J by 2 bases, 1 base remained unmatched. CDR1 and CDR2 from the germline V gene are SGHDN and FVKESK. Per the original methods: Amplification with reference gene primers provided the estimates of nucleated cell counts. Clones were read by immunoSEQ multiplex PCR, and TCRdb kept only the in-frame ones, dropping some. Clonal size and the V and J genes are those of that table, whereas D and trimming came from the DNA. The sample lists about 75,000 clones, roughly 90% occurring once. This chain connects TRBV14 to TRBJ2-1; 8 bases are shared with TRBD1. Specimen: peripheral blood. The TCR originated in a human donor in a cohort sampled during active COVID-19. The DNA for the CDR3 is TGTGCCAGCAGCCCGGGACAGGCCTACAATGAGCAGTTCTTC. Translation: CASSPGQAYNEQFF.